This T cell receptor beta chain originates from a study of T-cell memory formation after mild COVID-19. Study context: For the most part, TCR clusters were specific to one donor.

About this clonotype: Antigen specificity is unknown.

TCRdb analysed the 5' RACE reads with MiXCR anew, one entry per CDR3 protein. The sample yields about 350,000 distinct CDR3 sequences, roughly 13% seen once. V lost 4 bases and J 1 base, leaving 11 bases between the germline ends. The CDR3 has 14 residues. Germline V gives CDR1 SGHRS, CDR2 YFSETQ. Study results and caveats: Later expanders leaned toward CD4+, whereas clones contracting from day 15 to 85 were balanced CD4/CD8. The appearance of some responding clones in pre-infection memory suggested that cross-reactive memory joined. Chiefly within CM and EM were the contracting CD4+ clones; CD8+ ones were within EMRA.

The receptor was isolated from a man aged 18-30 years who had mild COVID-19 (a few samples of this study predate the infection). Cell type and time point are not known. The rearrangement links TRBV5-1 to TRBJ1-1; D not resolved. Sequencing was carried out using PBMCs or a T cell subset sorted from them (not recorded which). The CDR3 loop reads CASSQGPRNTEAFF. CDR3 in DNA: TGCGCCAGCAGCCAAGGACCGAGGAACACTGAAGCTTTCTTT. The variable domain in full, with the rest retrieved from reference TRBV5-1 and TRBJ1-1, is KAGVTQTPRYLIKTRGQQVTLSCSPISGHRSVSWYQQTPGQGLQFLFEYFSETQRNKGNFPGRFSGRQFSNSRSEMNVSTLELGDSALYLCASSQGPRNTEAFFGQGTRLTVV.